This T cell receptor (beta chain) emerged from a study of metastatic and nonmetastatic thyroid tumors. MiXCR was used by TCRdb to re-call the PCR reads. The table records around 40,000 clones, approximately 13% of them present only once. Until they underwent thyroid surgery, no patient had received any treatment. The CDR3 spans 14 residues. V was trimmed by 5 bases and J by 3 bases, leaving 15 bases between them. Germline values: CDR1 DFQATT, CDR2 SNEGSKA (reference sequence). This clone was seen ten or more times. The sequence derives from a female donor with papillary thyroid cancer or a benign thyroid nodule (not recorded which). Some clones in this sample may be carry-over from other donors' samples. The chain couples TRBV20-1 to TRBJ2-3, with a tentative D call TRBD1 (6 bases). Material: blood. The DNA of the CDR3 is TGCAGTGCTCCGAACAGGGTGGGTACAGATACGCAGTATTTT. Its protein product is CSAPNRVGTDTQYF.